The present TCR beta chain was sequenced within a study of shared clonotypes between healthy human individuals. Study background: Participating donors consisted of a couple of women and a few men aged 18 to 49.

The V and J ends lost 0 bases and 2 bases respectively, with 9 bases between them. Germline lookup yields CDR1 SGDLS and CDR2 YYNGEE. The CDR3 totals 14 residues. TCRdb keeps only in-frame clones here, not all; method: immunoSEQ multiplex PCR. Of 2,500,000 or so clones detected, just under 95% appear once; the ten largest clones hold roughly 0.34%. The sample comprised naive CD4+ T cells from PBMCs. Subset specified: CD45RA+ positively selected. The gene calls are TRBV9 and TRBJ2-7; D remains ambiguous. The TCR sequence derives from a man aged 18 to 30 in good health. Some clones in this sample may be carry-over from other donors' samples. The CDR3 DNA reads as TGTGCCAGCAGCGTAGCGGCGTATACCTACGAGCAGTACTTC. Its translation: CASSVAAYTYEQYF.